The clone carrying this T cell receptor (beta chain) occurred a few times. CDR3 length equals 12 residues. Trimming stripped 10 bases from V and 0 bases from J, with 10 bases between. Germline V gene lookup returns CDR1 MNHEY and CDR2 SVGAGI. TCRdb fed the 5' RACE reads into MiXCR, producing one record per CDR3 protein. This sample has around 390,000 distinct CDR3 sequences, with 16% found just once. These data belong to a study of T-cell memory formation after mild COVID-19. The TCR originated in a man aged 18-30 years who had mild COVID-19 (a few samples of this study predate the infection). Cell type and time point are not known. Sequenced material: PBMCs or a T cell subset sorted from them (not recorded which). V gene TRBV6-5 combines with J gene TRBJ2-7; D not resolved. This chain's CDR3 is CAIGRDSYEQYF. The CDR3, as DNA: TGTGCCATCGGACGCGACTCCTACGAGCAGTACTTC.